The clone carrying this TCR beta chain came up once. The data derive from a study of early stage breast cancer tumors. Only in-frame clones appear in the TCRdb table, and some are missing; sequencing was by immunoSEQ multiplex PCR. The sample yields roughly 1,400 clones, around 77% seen once. Per germline, CDR1 MDHEN and CDR2 SYDVKM. The CDR3 loop spans 17 amino acids. V was pared by 6 bases and J by 4 bases, with 10 bases of the junction left unmatched. The V gene is TRBV28, the J gene TRBJ1-5, with 12 bases fitting TRBD1. The sequenced material came from normal breast tissue next to the tumor. The receptor was derived from a person aged 50-59 years with breast cancer. The CDR3 nucleotides are TGTGCCAGCAGCGCGGGGGACAGGGGGCGTGGAAATCAGCCCCAGCATTTT. Protein product: CASSAGDRGRGNQPQHF.